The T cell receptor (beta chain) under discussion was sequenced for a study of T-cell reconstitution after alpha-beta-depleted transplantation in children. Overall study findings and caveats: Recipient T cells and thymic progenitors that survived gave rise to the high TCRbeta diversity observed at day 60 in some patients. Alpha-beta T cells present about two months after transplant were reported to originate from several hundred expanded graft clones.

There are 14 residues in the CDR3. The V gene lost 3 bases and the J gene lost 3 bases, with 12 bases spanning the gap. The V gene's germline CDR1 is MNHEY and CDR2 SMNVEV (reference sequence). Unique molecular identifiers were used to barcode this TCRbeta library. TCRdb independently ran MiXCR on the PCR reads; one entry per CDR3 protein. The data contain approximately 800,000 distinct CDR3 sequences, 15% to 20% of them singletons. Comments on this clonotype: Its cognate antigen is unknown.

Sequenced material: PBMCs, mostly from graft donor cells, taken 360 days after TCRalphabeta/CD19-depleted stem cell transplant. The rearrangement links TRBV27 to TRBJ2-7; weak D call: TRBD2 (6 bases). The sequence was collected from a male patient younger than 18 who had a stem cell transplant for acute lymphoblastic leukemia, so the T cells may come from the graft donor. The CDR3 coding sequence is TGTGCCAGCAGTTTGAGGGAGGAGGGCTACGAGCAGTACTTC. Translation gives CASSLREEGYEQYF.